The 30 T cell receptor beta chains below come from one sample, sequenced in a study of CD8+CD57+ T cells in acquired aplastic anemia. According to the study, genomic DNA was the template for TCR beta VDJ and CDR3 profiling. TCRdb reanalysed the reads using MiXCR and keeps one entry per CDR3 protein. This table has about 270,000 distinct CDR3 sequences, 55% to 60% appearing once. The sequenced sample was sorted CD4+, CD8+, or CD8+CD57+ T cells (not recorded which) from PBMCs. These TCRs come from a human donor with severe aplastic anemia or a healthy control (not recorded which).

The sample holds one count of this clonotype. The chain is built from TRBV7-9 and TRBJ2-1; 11 nucleotides match TRBD2. With 5 bases clipped from V and 4 bases from J, the junction kept 7 bases outside the gene matches. From germline, CDR1 is SEHNR and CDR2 FQNEAQ (reference sequence). This CDR3 contains 16 residues. CDR3 nucleotide sequence: TGTGCCAGCAGCCGCTCACTAGCGGGAGCATACAATGAGCAGTTCTTC. It is translated as CASSRSLAGAYNEQFF.

Many counts were recorded for this clonotype. The chain uses TRBV6-5 and TRBJ2-3; 7 nucleotides align to TRBD2. CDR3 length: 16 residues. Per the germline V gene, CDR1 is MNHEY and CDR2 is SVGAGI. The trim removed 4 bases at V and 3 bases at J, leaving 10 bases unmatched. CDR3 sequence (DNA): TGTGCCAGCAGTTGGTCGACTAGCCCCGGAACAGATACGCAGTATTTT. Protein product: CASSWSTSPGTDTQYF.

This clonotype was picked up many times. V and J are TRBV19 and TRBJ1-4; 9 bases are shared with TRBD1. Germline V gene sequence: CDR1 LNHDA, CDR2 SQIVND (reference sequence). The length of the CDR3 is 14 residues. V gave up 9 bases and J gave up 7 bases; unmatched junction bases: 9. The CDR3 DNA reads as TGTGCCAGCACAGGGGGCGGAGGCGGTGAAAAACTGTTTTTT. Translated: CASTGGGGGEKLFF.

This clonotype was seen at least ten times. The V call is TRBV6-6, the J call TRBJ2-7; no firm D call. This CDR3 comprises 12 residues. Germline V lookup: CDR1 MNHNY, CDR2 SVGAGI (reference sequence). V was pared by 7 bases and J by 3 bases, with 10 bases between. The CDR3 region is CASNQALYEQYF. CDR3 DNA: TGTGCCAGCAACCAGGCTCTCTACGAGCAGTACTTC.

This clonotype occurred many times. The chain links TRBV6-5 to TRBJ1-2; D gene uncertain. The V end lost 6 bases, the J end lost 5 bases, and 10 bases lay between the germline ends. Germline CDR1 MNHEY, CDR2 SVGAGI. CDR3 length: 12 residues. CDR3 region: CASRDRFYGYTF. DNA of the CDR3: TGTGCCAGCAGGGACCGGTTTTATGGCTACACCTTC.

This clonotype was seen at least ten times. V is TRBV7-8 and J is TRBJ1-6; D ambiguous. Germline V gives CDR1 SGHVS, CDR2 FQNEAQ. The CDR3 consists of 16 residues. V shed 0 bases and J shed 11 bases, with 17 bases lying between them. This CDR3 is CASSLARAQINPPLHF. As DNA, the CDR3 is TGTGCCAGCAGCTTAGCGAGGGCACAGATCAATCCACCCCTCCACTTT.

This clonotype has a count of ten or more. J is TRBJ2-5 and V is TRBV5-1; 9 bases map to TRBD1. This CDR3 is built from 17 residues. The ends lost 1 base at V and 4 bases at J; junction bases unmatched: 11. The germline V gene has CDR1 SGHRS and CDR2 YFSETQ. The DNA for the CDR3 is TGCGCCAGCAGCTTGTTCCCCGGGACAGGGTCTGGAGAGACCCAGTACTTC. This translates into CASSLFPGTGSGETQYF.

This clonotype has a count of ten or more. The V call is TRBV6-1, the J call TRBJ2-1; TRBD1 matches at 8 bases. Germline CDR1 MNHNS, CDR2 SASEGT. The CDR3 consists of 18 residues. V shed 6 bases, J shed 6 bases, and the junction held 19 bases outside the gene matches. As DNA, the CDR3 is TGTGCCAGCAGCGGAGGGTTTACCTGGAGACAGGGGCGCAATGAGCAGTTCTTC. It codes for CASSGGFTWRQGRNEQFF.

This clonotype has ten or more counts. With a much larger clone just one base away, this may be a read error. The chain recombines TRBV20-1 with TRBJ1-6, with 9 bases that match TRBD1. Unmatched junction bases numbered 3, after V lost 0 bases and J lost 6 bases. This CDR3 has 15 residues. Looked up from germline, CDR1 is DFQATT and CDR2 is SNEGSKA (reference sequence). For the CDR3, the DNA is TGCAGTGCTAGAGAAGGGACAGGGTTTAATTCACCCCTCCACTTT. Translating it yields CSAREGTGFNSPLHF.

The rearrangement links TRBV7-2 to TRBJ2-7; 9 bases are a match to TRBD2. V trimming: 5 bases; J trimming: 4 bases; junction bases outside the gene matches: 9. CDR1 SGHTA and CDR2 FQGNSA come from the germline V gene. The CDR3 runs to 15 residues. CDR3 bases: TGTGCCAGCAGCGTAGGGGCGGGGGGGCGTTACGAGCAGTACTTC. Translation: CASSVGAGGRYEQYF.

J is TRBJ2-3 and V is TRBV9; TRBD2 agrees at 13 bases. Germline V gene lookup returns CDR1 SGDLS and CDR2 YYNGEE. J gave up 4 bases and V 3 bases, and 5 bases lay outside the gene matches. The CDR3 length is 16 residues. The CDR3 DNA reads TGTGCCAGCAGCGCCAGGACTAGCGGGGGCCCAGATACGCAGTATTTT. It translates to CASSARTSGGPDTQYF.

This clonotype has more than one count but fewer than ten. J is TRBJ1-1 and V is TRBV28; TRBD1 matches at 10 bases. Germline V CDR1 and CDR2: MDHEN, SYDVKM. This CDR3 region has 17 residues. V was pared by 1 base and J by 6 bases, with 11 bases of the junction left unmatched. CDR3 residues: CASSLSGQGEGGAEAFF. CDR3 sequence (DNA): TGTGCCAGCAGTTTATCTGGACAGGGGGAAGGCGGCGCTGAAGCTTTCTTT.

V and J are TRBV12-3 or TRBV12-4 and TRBJ2-1, with 11 bases that match TRBD2. The CDR3 sequence is 15 residues long. The CDR3 nucleotides read TGTGTCTGCAGTTTAAGGCTAGCGGGGGGTAAGGGGCAGTTCTTC. Amino acid sequence: CVCSLRLAGGKGQFF.

This clonotype came up many times. V is TRBV5-6 and J is TRBJ1-2; weak D call: TRBD1 (6 bases). Per the germline V gene, CDR1 is SGHDT and CDR2 is YYEEEE. Trimming took off 2 bases at V and 7 bases at J, with 9 bases between the two ends. The CDR3 spans 12 residues. This chain's CDR3 is CASSLQGGGYTF. CDR3 DNA sequence: TGTGCCAGCAGCTTACAGGGTGGTGGCTACACCTTC. The full variable domain, with the rest looked up from reference TRBV5-6 and TRBJ1-2, is DAGVTQSPTHLIKTRGQQVTLRCSPKSGHDTVSWYQQALGQGPQFIFQYYEEEERQRGNFPDRFSGHQFPNYSSELNVNALLLGDSALYLCASSLQGGGYTFGSGTRLTVV.

This chain connects TRBV6-6 to TRBJ2-3; 9 positions match TRBD2. The CDR3 has 18 residues. In germline, CDR1 is MNHNY, CDR2 SVGAGI (reference sequence). The ends lost 0 bases at V and 3 bases at J; junction bases unmatched: 10. The CDR3 coding sequence is TGTGCCAGCAGTTACTCGAACGTTGCGGGAGGGCCGACAGATACGCAGTATTTT. This sequence encodes CASSYSNVAGGPTDTQYF.

This clonotype came up many times. Here the CDR3 DNA reads TGTGCCAGCAGTGACCCGTCGACCGGGGGGCCTCAACTATACAATGAGCAGTTCTTC. Its translation is CASSDPSTGGPQLYNEQFF. The gene calls are TRBV2 and TRBJ2-1; TRBD2 is a possible D gene (7 bases). The V end was cut by 3 bases, the J end by 4 bases, with 25 bases between. The CDR3 length is 19 residues. CDR1 and CDR2 (germline): SNHLY, FYNNEI.

This chain joins TRBV20-1 and TRBJ2-2, with 7 nucleotides matching TRBD2. This CDR3 region has 14 residues. Germline V CDR1 and CDR2: DFQATT, SNEGSKA (reference sequence). V dropped 4 bases and J dropped 4; count of bases not matched to a gene: 6. CDR3 sequence: CSATPGLSTGELFF. CDR3 bases: TGCAGTGCTACCCCGGGACTAAGCACCGGGGAGCTGTTTTTT.

This clonotype was seen a single time. The genes are TRBV10-3 and TRBJ1-2; TRBD1 is a possible D gene (5 bases). Germline lookup yields CDR1 ENHRY and CDR2 SYGVKD. This CDR3 contains 13 residues. Trimming stripped 0 bases from V and 8 bases from J, with 10 bases between. The CDR3 sequence: CAISESLGGGYTF. Here the CDR3 DNA reads TGTGCCATCAGTGAGTCGTTGGGGGGGGGCTACACCTTC.

In regard to this clonotype: At one end, the junction sequence differs from germline, possibly due to a read error. The chain links TRBV20-1 to TRBJ1-1; D gene ambiguous. The CDR3 length is 12 residues. Germline CDR1 DFQATT, CDR2 SNEGSKA (reference sequence). This CDR3 is CSATDMYTGAFF. The CDR3, as DNA: TGCAGTGCTACAGACATGTACACTGGAGCTTTCTTT.

The chain uses TRBV5-5 and TRBJ2-7; D might be TRBD2 (7 bases). CDR1 is SGHKS, CDR2 YYEKEE, per germline (reference sequence). The CDR3 length is 15 residues. Trimming took 5 bases from V and 11 from J, leaving 26 bases between them. CDR3 nucleotide sequence: TGTGCCAGCAGTCAAGATGGGGGGGCTCTACCAGAGGAGTACTTC. Translated: CASSQDGGALPEEYF.

The CDR3 DNA reads as TGTGCCAGTCGGGGGGCGACCCCTAGCTCCTACAATGAGCAGTTCTTC. Protein product: CASRGATPSSYNEQFF. V and J are TRBV19 and TRBJ2-1, with D possibly TRBD2 on 7 matching bases. The CDR3 covers 16 residues. Looked up from germline, CDR1 is LNHDA and CDR2 is SQIVND (reference sequence). The V gene lost 8 bases and the J gene lost 0 bases, with 17 bases spanning the gap.

The V call is TRBV19, the J call TRBJ1-2; TRBD1 might be the D (6 bases). V gave up 1 base and J gave up 8 bases, with 14 bases separating them. Per the germline V gene, CDR1 is LNHDA and CDR2 is SQIVND (reference sequence). This CDR3 comprises 14 residues. CDR3 DNA: TGTGCCAGTAGTATAGTGGGACCGACAGGCGGCTACACCTTC. Translating gives CASSIVGPTGGYTF.

This clonotype was counted many times. V usage is TRBV14 and J usage is TRBJ1-2; D remains ambiguous. Germline CDR1 is SGHDN and CDR2 is FVKESK. V was shortened by 1 base and J by 4 bases, with 7 bases between the two germline ends. The CDR3 runs 13 residues. CDR3 sequence (DNA): TGTGCCAGCAGCCAAGGGTACGGCTATGGCTACACCTTC. Translation: CASSQGYGYGYTF.

This clonotype was observed a handful of times. V usage is TRBV10-3 and J usage is TRBJ2-2; 13 bases agree with TRBD2. The CDR3 contains 15 residues. Germline V CDR1 and CDR2: ENHRY, SYGVKD. Trimming cost V 3 bases and J 6 bases; bases outside gene matches: 1. The CDR3 DNA follows: TGTGCCATCAGTGATGGGACTAGCGGGGCCGGGGAGCTGTTTTTT. Its protein is CAISDGTSGAGELFF.

The chain joins TRBV10-3 to TRBJ1-5; tentative D call: TRBD1 (5 bases). Trimming removed 10 bases from V and 1 base from J, with 8 bases in between. The CDR3 is made up of 12 amino acids. The germline V gene has CDR1 ENHRY and CDR2 SYGVKD. CDR3: CATRDSNQPQHF. The CDR3 DNA reads TGTGCCACCCGGGACAGCAATCAGCCCCAGCATTTT.

V is TRBV19 and J is TRBJ1-5, with D maybe TRBD1 (5 bases). The ends were cut back, 3 bases at V and 4 bases at J, with 10 bases in the middle. The germline gives CDR1 LNHDA, CDR2 SQIVND (reference sequence). The CDR3 contains 14 residues. The CDR3 nucleotides are TGTGCCAGTAGTATTGCAGGGACGAATCAGCCCCAGCATTTT. Translation: CASSIAGTNQPQHF. The whole variable domain, remainder taken from reference TRBV19 and TRBJ1-5, is DGGITQSPKYLFRKEGQNVTLSCEQNLNHDAMYWYRQDPGQGLRLIYYSQIVNDFQKGDIAEGYSVSREKKESFPLTVTSAQKNPTAFYLCASSIAGTNQPQHFGDGTRLSIL.

This clonotype was counted ten times or more. J is TRBJ1-5 and V is TRBV20-1, with 12 bases matching TRBD1. Germline CDR1 and CDR2: DFQATT and SNEGSKA (reference sequence). The CDR3 has 15 amino acids. With 5 bases clipped from V and 7 bases from J, the junction kept 9 bases outside the gene matches. This CDR3 is CSAAPGQGASQPQHF. The CDR3 nucleotides are TGCAGTGCTGCTCCGGGACAGGGGGCCAGCCAGCCCCAGCATTTT.

This rearrangement joins TRBV29-1 to TRBJ2-7, with 7 bases matching TRBD1. V shed 4 bases, J shed 6 bases, and the junction held 12 bases outside the gene matches. Germline V gene sequence: CDR1 SQVTM, CDR2 ANQGSEA. The CDR3 has 14 residues. The CDR3 sequence is CSVVPGTASREQYF. The CDR3 DNA follows: TGCAGCGTTGTTCCCGGGACAGCCTCTCGCGAGCAGTACTTC.

This chain connects TRBV19 to TRBJ1-1, with a possible D match to TRBD1 (5 bases). This CDR3 is 15 amino acids long. The V gene lost 5 bases and the J gene lost 3 bases, with 16 bases spanning the gap. CDR1 and CDR2 (germline): LNHDA, SQIVND (reference sequence). DNA for the CDR3: TGTGCCAGTAGTTCTCCTTTGTGGGGGGACACTGAAGCTTTCTTT. This sequence encodes CASSSPLWGDTEAFF.

This chain connects TRBV7-2 to TRBJ2-7, with 12 bases that match TRBD2. The CDR3 spans 18 residues. Germline lookup yields CDR1 SGHTA and CDR2 FQGNSA. The ends lost 0 bases at V and 6 bases at J; junction bases unmatched: 12. The CDR3 sequence: CASSLAKRTSGTAREQYF. The CDR3, as DNA: TGTGCCAGCAGCTTAGCCAAACGGACTAGCGGGACCGCCCGCGAGCAGTACTTC.